This paragraph covers one T cell receptor (beta chain) sequence. This CDR3 spans 13 amino acids. Germline V gene sequence: CDR1 SGHTA, CDR2 FQGNSA. V lost 4 bases, J lost 2 bases, and 8 bases lay in between. The sample comes from a study of T cell responses to AZD1222 COVID-19 vaccine. The table came from immunoSEQ multiplex PCR; TCRdb's copy has only in-frame clones and leaves some out. The sample includes roughly 50,000 clones, 70% to 90% of them seen just once. This sample comprised peripheral blood, obtained on day 0 of AZD1222 vaccination. This sequence joins TRBV7-2 and TRBJ1-2, with D uncertain. This TCR came from an adult in good health. CDR3 DNA sequence: TGTGCCAGCAGCTCGGACGGAAACTATGGCTACACCTTC. Encoded protein: CASSSDGNYGYTF.